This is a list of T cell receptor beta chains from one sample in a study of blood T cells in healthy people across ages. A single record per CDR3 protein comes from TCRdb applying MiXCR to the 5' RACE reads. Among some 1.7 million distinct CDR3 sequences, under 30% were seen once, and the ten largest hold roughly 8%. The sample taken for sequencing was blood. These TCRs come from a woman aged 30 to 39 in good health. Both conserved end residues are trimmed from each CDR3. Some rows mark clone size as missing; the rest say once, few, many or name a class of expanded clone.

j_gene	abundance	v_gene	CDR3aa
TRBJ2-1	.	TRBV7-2	ASSLGYVRGSYNEQF
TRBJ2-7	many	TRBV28	ASTRQGDWGYEQY
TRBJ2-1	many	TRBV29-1	SGGLGAEIYNEQF
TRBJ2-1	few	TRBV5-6	ASSRFRTGRYNEQF
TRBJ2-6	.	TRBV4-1	ASSQVQGAGSGANVLT
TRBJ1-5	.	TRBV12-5	ASASPGVRNQPQH
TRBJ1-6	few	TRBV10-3	AISEGQGYSPLH
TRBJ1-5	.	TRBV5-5	AISLTGGAQPQH
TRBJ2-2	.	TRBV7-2	ASSLTKVSGELF
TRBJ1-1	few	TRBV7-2	ASSPVPTGLLTEAF
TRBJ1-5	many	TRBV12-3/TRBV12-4	ASSSPGGNQPQH
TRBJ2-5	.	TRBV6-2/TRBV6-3	ASKERECGTQY
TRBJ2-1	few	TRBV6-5	ASSYRGLAGGGEQF
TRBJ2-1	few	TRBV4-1	ASSQVDLGLAGGNEQF
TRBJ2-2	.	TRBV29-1	SVVTRDRGQTGELF
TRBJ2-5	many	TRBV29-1	SAVGGRETQY
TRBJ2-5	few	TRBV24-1	ATRRSETRY
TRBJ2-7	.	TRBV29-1	SVARDRVVYEQY
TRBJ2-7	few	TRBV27	ASSFGAKYEQY
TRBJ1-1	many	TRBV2	ASSGTGYTEAF
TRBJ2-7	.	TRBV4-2	VSSQDWSQSYNEQY
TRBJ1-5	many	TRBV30	AWSKASEGQPQH
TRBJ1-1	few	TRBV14	ASSQDRQPTQAF
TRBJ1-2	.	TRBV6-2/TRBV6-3	ASSSLAGRRGYT
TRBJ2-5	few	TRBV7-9	ASSLTRGQNQETQY
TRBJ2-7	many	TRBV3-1	ASSQDPDYEQY
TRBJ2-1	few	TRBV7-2	ASSLTGLGRDSYNEQF
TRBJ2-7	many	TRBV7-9	ASSLRQTSSYEQY
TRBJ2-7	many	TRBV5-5	ASSSLTSFSYEQY
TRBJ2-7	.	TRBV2	ASSEEGQESYEQY
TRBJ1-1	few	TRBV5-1	ASKGDVNTEAF
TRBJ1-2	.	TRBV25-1	ATRTGDNYGYT
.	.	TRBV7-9	ASSEGAGGASEQY
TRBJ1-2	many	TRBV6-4	ASSDSRTGRNGYT
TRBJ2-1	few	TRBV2	ASGTSGGNEQF
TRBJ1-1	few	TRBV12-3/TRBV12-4	ASSRSGVVTEAF
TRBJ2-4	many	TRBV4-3	ASSQDLGGRREQY
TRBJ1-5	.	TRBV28	ASREGGVTGSGPQH
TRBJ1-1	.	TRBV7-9	ASSLDRAANTEAF
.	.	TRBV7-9	ASRMEGGGAYNEQY
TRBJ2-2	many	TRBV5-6	ASSLRVGTGELF
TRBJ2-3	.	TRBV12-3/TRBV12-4	ASSSRERGTDTQY
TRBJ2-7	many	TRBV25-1	ASTGGGGRQY
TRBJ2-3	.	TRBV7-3	ASSWVAETDMQY
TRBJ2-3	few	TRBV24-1	ATSDLGQDTDTQY